Listed below are T cell receptor beta chains from one sample, sequenced in a study of cytomegalovirus exposure and HLA in healthy donors. Assay: immunoSEQ multiplex PCR; the TCRdb copy retains only in-frame clones and omits some. This table holds tens of thousands of clones. The material sequenced was PBMCs. The receptors come from a human donor in good health. CDR3s include the opening cysteine and the closing phenylalanine or tryptophan. D genes are given only for firm matches.

>TRBV7-3|TRBJ1-2|.
CASSSQPGFNYGYTF
TGTGCCAGCAGCTCCCAACCGGGGTTTAACTATGGCTACACCTTC
>TRBV11-2|TRBJ2-6|.
CASSLFVVSGANVLTF
TGTGCCAGCAGCTTATTTGTCGTCTCTGGGGCCAACGTCCTGACTTTC
>TRBV30|TRBJ2-2|TRBD1
CAWTTGVTGELFF
TGTGCCTGGACGACAGGGGTGACCGGGGAGCTGTTTTTT
>TRBV28|TRBJ2-5|TRBD2
CASSPSGGVGTQYF
TGTGCCAGCAGTCCTAGCGGGGGCGTCGGGACCCAGTACTTC
>TRBV5-6|TRBJ2-5|TRBD2
CASSPGVAGAQETQYF
TGTGCCAGCAGCCCGGGGGTAGCGGGGGCCCAAGAGACCCAGTACTTC
>TRBV10-2|TRBJ2-2|TRBD2
CASSATGRGAGELFF
TGCGCCAGCAGTGCCACAGGGCGGGGGGCCGGGGAGCTGTTTTTT
>TRBV30|TRBJ2-7|TRBD1
CAGSKGQGVAYEQYF
TGTGCCGGGAGCAAAGGACAGGGGGTGGCCTACGAGCAGTACTTC
>TRBV5-6|TRBJ1-5|.
CASNPGHRQPQHF
TGTGCCAGCAACCCGGGACACCGTCAGCCCCAGCATTTT
>TRBV29-1|TRBJ1-5|.
CSVAGQNSNQPQHF
TGCAGCGTTGCTGGACAGAATAGCAATCAGCCCCAGCATTTT
>TRBV10-2|TRBJ2-1|.
CASSENKWNEQFF
TGCGCCAGCAGTGAGAACAAATGGAATGAGCAGTTCTTC
>TRBV19|TRBJ1-5|.
CASSATGSNQPQHF
TGTGCCAGTAGTGCGACAGGTAGCAATCAGCCCCAGCATTTT
>TRBV2|TRBJ1-5|.
CASSERQASNQPQHF
TGTGCCAGCAGTGAAAGACAGGCTAGCAATCAGCCCCAGCATTTT
>TRBV9|TRBJ2-1|.
CASSVVEGRAYNEQFF
TGTGCCAGCAGCGTAGTGGAGGGCAGGGCTTACAATGAGCAGTTCTTC
>TRBV5-4|TRBJ2-3|TRBD2
CASSLSTSGVGDTQYF
TGTGCCAGCAGCCTATCTACTAGCGGGGTTGGAGATACGCAGTATTTT
>TRBV7-3|TRBJ2-5|TRBD1
CASSFSGQRETQYF
TGTGCCAGCAGCTTCTCGGGACAGCGAGAGACCCAGTACTTC
>TRBV5-1|TRBJ2-7|.
CASSSRGGQTTYEQYF
TGCGCCAGCAGCTCTCGGGGGGGACAGACGACCTACGAGCAGTACTTC
>TRBV30|TRBJ2-1|.
CAFNREGVNEQFF
TGTGCCTTTAACAGGGAGGGTGTCAATGAGCAGTTCTTC
>TRBV5-1|TRBJ1-2|TRBD1
CASSSWTGGNGYTF
TGCGCCAGCAGCTCTTGGACAGGGGGCAATGGCTACACCTTC
>TRBV4-2|TRBJ2-1|TRBD2
CASSQDRPTSGGINEQFF
TGTGCCAGCAGCCAAGACCGACCAACTAGCGGGGGGATCAATGAGCAGTTCTTC
>TRBV18|TRBJ1-6|.
CASSPAVGQWGYTLHF
TGTGCCAGCTCACCTGCGGTTGGACAGTGGGGCTACACCCTCCACTTT
>TRBV30|TRBJ1-6|TRBD1
CAWSAGTVNSPLHF
TGTGCCTGGAGTGCTGGGACAGTTAATTCACCCCTCCACTTT
>TRBV30|TRBJ1-1|.
CAWRRGGGGIGTEAFF
TGTGCCTGGAGAAGAGGAGGGGGAGGGATTGGTACTGAAGCTTTCTTT